What follows describes a single T cell receptor (beta chain). PCR primers comprised 60 Vbeta and 13 Jbeta primers. Profiling relied on immunoSEQ multiplex PCR, and the TCRdb table lists in-frame clones only, not all of them. The sample records about 120,000 clones, just over 65% being singletons. The sample originates from a study of cytomegalovirus exposure and HLA in healthy donors. The CDR3 loop spans 15 amino acids. Per the germline V gene, CDR1 is SQVTM and CDR2 is ANQGSEA. The source is a man aged 18 to 35 in good health and CMV-seronegative. Sequenced material: PBMCs. V usage is TRBV29-1 and J usage is TRBJ1-4, with D unresolved. CDR3 sequence: CSGGWGAATNEKLFF. CDR3 in DNA: TGCAGTGGCGGTTGGGGAGCCGCAACTAATGAAAAACTGTTTTTT.